This is a list of T cell receptor beta chains from one sample in a study of T cell changes during pregnancy in multiple sclerosis. Here immunoSEQ multiplex PCR was the method, and the copy in TCRdb shows in-frame clones only, minus some. The sample contains some 68,000 clones, about 89% of which appear only once. Sequencing used peripheral blood, obtained in the second trimester of pregnancy. The receptors derive from a female donor with multiple sclerosis, enrolled in a pregnancy study. CDR3s include the opening cysteine and the closing phenylalanine or tryptophan. A D gene is named only where the DNA matches it firmly. Only part of the rows carry a size: once, few, many, or a class if the clone is expanded.

v_gene	d_gene	j_gene	abundance	CDR3aa	CDR3nt
TRBV5-1	TRBD1	TRBJ1-3	-	CASSLVGTGISGNTIYF	TGCGCCAGCAGCTTGGTCGGGACAGGGATCTCTGGAAACACCATATATTTT
TRBV18	TRBD1	TRBJ1-4	-	CASSPQGTGAEKLFF	TGTGCCAGCTCACCACAAGGGACAGGGGCCGAAAAACTGTTTTTT
TRBV29-1	TRBD2	TRBJ2-3	-	CSVLTPGLGRDTQYF	TGCAGCGTCTTGACCCCGGGACTAGGTCGGGATACGCAGTATTTT
TRBV4-1	TRBD2	TRBJ2-3	-	CASSQDSPLAGISDTQYF	TGCGCCAGCAGCCAAGATTCGCCACTAGCGGGTATCTCAGATACGCAGTATTTT
TRBV11-3	TRBD1	TRBJ1-1	few	CASSLEGGRTEAFF	TGTGCCAGCAGCTTAGAAGGGGGCCGGACTGAAGCTTTCTTT
TRBV11-2	-	TRBJ1-2	-	CASSLVSQGYGYTF	TGTGCCAGCAGCTTAGTTTCCCAGGGCTATGGCTACACCTTC
TRBV7-6	-	TRBJ2-3	-	CASSPGLGATDTQYF	TGTGCCAGCAGCCCGGGACTCGGGGCAACAGATACGCAGTATTTT
TRBV11-2	-	TRBJ2-2	-	CASSLRFGELFF	TGTGCCAGCAGCCTCAGGTTCGGGGAGCTGTTTTTT
TRBV7-8	TRBD1	TRBJ2-3	-	CASSPKRTGGDTQYF	TGTGCCAGCAGCCCGAAGCGGACAGGGGGGGATACGCAGTATTTT
TRBV7-9	-	TRBJ2-4	-	CASSLSGGPRNIQYF	TGTGCCAGCAGCTTATCGGGGGGCCCTCGGAACATTCAGTACTTC
TRBV27	TRBD1	TRBJ1-5	-	CASTPTGGEWNQPQHF	TGTGCCAGCACCCCCACAGGGGGCGAGTGGAATCAGCCCCAGCATTTT
TRBV7-9	-	TRBJ2-2	-	CASSPTGPSTGELFF	TGTGCCAGCAGCCCAACAGGGCCTAGCACCGGGGAGCTGTTTTTT
TRBV30	-	TRBJ2-1	-	CAWSVVTRGEQFF	TGTGCCTGGAGTGTAGTCACCCGCGGTGAGCAGTTCTTC
TRBV5-6	TRBD1	TRBJ1-1	-	CASSPAGGGQAKAFF	TGTGCCAGCAGCCCCGCGGGAGGGGGCCAGGCGAAAGCTTTCTTT
TRBV10-3	-	TRBJ1-4	-	CAISESGGTNEKLFF	TGTGCCATCAGTGAGTCGGGGGGTACTAATGAAAAACTGTTTTTT
TRBV7-2	-	TRBJ1-1	-	CASSFGLTEAFF	TGTGCCAGCAGCTTTGGCCTCACTGAAGCTTTCTTT
TRBV19	-	TRBJ2-5	-	CASSLGRGQETQYF	TGTGCCAGTAGTCTCGGACGGGGACAAGAGACCCAGTACTTC
TRBV18	TRBD1	TRBJ1-3	-	CASSLRTGDLSGNTIYF	TGTGCCAGCTCATTAAGGACAGGGGACCTCTCTGGAAACACCATATATTTT
TRBV19	-	TRBJ2-6	-	CASSIDGYWSLGTSGANVLTF	TGTGCCAGTAGTATAGATGGGTACTGGAGTCTAGGAACCTCTGGGGCCAACGTCCTGACTTTC
TRBV28	-	TRBJ1-6	-	CASSLGTPWGSPLHF	TGTGCCAGCAGTTTAGGGACACCCTGGGGTTCACCCCTCCACTTT
TRBV27	TRBD2	TRBJ2-3	-	CASSYQRGGLVDTQYF	TGTGCCAGCAGTTACCAGCGGGGGGGCCTTGTAGATACGCAGTATTTT
TRBV30	TRBD1	TRBJ1-1	few	CAWSVDRAGAFF	TGTGCCTGGAGTGTCGACAGGGCCGGGGCTTTCTTT
TRBV19	TRBD1	TRBJ1-5	once	CASSQTGGHQPQHF	TGTGCCAGTAGTCAGACAGGGGGACATCAGCCCCAGCATTTT
TRBV5-1	-	TRBJ1-6	-	CASSLERGNNSPLHF	TGCGCCAGCAGCTTGGAGAGAGGCAATAATTCACCCCTCCACTTT
TRBV15	TRBD1	TRBJ1-5	-	CATSREPGARGNQPQHF	TGTGCCACCAGCAGAGAGCCCGGGGCCAGGGGGAATCAGCCCCAGCATTTT
TRBV15	TRBD1	TRBJ1-3	once	CATSSKGQGFSGNTIYF	TGTGCCACCAGCAGCAAAGGACAGGGCTTCTCTGGAAACACCATATATTTT
TRBV5-1	TRBD1	TRBJ2-3	-	CASTLGQGVTDTQYF	TGCGCCAGCACCCTGGGACAGGGAGTCACAGATACGCAGTATTTT
TRBV19	-	TRBJ1-2	-	CASRFPGHGYTF	TGTGCCAGTCGTTTCCCCGGTCATGGCTACACCTTC
TRBV4-3	-	TRBJ1-2	many	CASSQDRGQSYTF	TGCGCCAGCAGCCAAGATCGCGGGCAGAGCTACACCTTC
TRBV11-2	-	TRBJ1-2	-	CASSLGVNYGYTF	TGTGCCAGCAGCTTGGGCGTTAACTATGGCTACACCTTC
TRBV18	-	TRBJ1-4	-	CASSPKVEEKLFF	TGTGCCAGCTCGCCTAAAGTCGAAGAAAAACTGTTTTTT
TRBV11-2	-	TRBJ1-3	-	CASSSPGGRGDIGNTIYF	TGTGCCAGCAGCTCCCCGGGGGGTCGGGGGGATATCGGAAACACCATATATTTT
TRBV7-8	-	TRBJ2-7	-	CASSFDRTNSYEQYF	TGTGCCAGCAGCTTCGACAGGACCAACTCCTACGAGCAGTACTTC
TRBV5-1	-	TRBJ2-3	-	CASSLGPGESTDTQYF	TGCGCCAGCAGCTTGGGTCCAGGGGAATCGACAGATACGCAGTATTTT
TRBV27	TRBD1	TRBJ1-1	-	CASSLYGQGNTEAFF	TGTGCCAGCAGTTTATATGGACAGGGGAACACTGAAGCTTTCTTT
TRBV19	TRBD1	TRBJ1-4	-	CASSVTGGEKLFF	TGTGCCAGTAGCGTGACAGGGGGTGAAAAACTGTTTTTT
TRBV27	TRBD1	TRBJ2-7	once	CASIRTGGNEQYF	TGTGCCAGCATTCGTACAGGGGGCAACGAGCAGTACTTC
TRBV25-1	-	TRBJ2-7	once	CASSEYGAAKPYEQYF	TGTGCCAGCAGTGAATATGGGGCAGCCAAACCCTACGAGCAGTACTTC
TRBV2	TRBD1	TRBJ2-2	few	CASSTGTGSGELFF	TGTGCCAGCAGTACCGGGACAGGGTCAGGGGAGCTGTTTTTT
TRBV5-1	-	TRBJ1-1	-	CASSLGARGQNTEAFF	TGCGCCAGCAGCTTGGGCGCGAGAGGACAGAACACTGAAGCTTTCTTT
TRBV18	-	TRBJ2-2	-	CASSQVLAQNTGELFF	TGTGCCAGCTCACAGGTTCTAGCGCAGAACACCGGGGAGCTGTTTTTT
TRBV6-5	-	TRBJ1-1	-	CASSYSRQQNTEAFF	TGTGCCAGCAGTTACTCGAGGCAGCAGAACACTGAAGCTTTCTTT
TRBV5-4	-	TRBJ2-7	-	CASSQATHYEQYF	TGTGCCAGCAGCCAGGCCACCCACTACGAGCAGTACTTC
TRBV19	TRBD1	TRBJ2-7	-	CASRPTGATAYEQYF	TGTGCCAGTAGGCCGACAGGGGCAACCGCCTACGAGCAGTACTTC
TRBV7-7	TRBD2	TRBJ2-3	-	CASSLSFAGGGDTQYF	TGTGCCAGCAGCTTAAGTTTTGCGGGGGGAGGAGATACGCAGTATTTT
TRBV12-5	TRBD1	TRBJ1-1	-	CASGLVSQGAFAFF	TGTGCTAGTGGTTTGGTCTCCCAGGGGGCGTTCGCTTTCTTT
TRBV20-1	TRBD1	TRBJ1-2	-	CSVLETGHQTF	TGCAGTGTTTTGGAGACAGGGCATCAGACCTTC
TRBV11-3	-	TRBJ1-3	-	CASSLDQGGSHGSSGNTIYF	TGTGCCAGCAGCTTAGATCAAGGGGGAAGCCACGGCAGCTCTGGAAACACCATATATTTT
TRBV10-3	-	TRBJ1-1	-	CAISGRTRTEAFF	TGTGCCATCAGTGGCAGGACTCGAACTGAAGCTTTCTTT
TRBV6-1	-	TRBJ2-5	-	CASSEGGGPETQYF	TGTGCCAGCAGTGAAGGGGGGGGCCCAGAGACCCAGTACTTC
TRBV7-6	-	TRBJ2-7	-	CASSSSSYEQYF	TGTGCCAGCAGCTCGAGCTCCTACGAGCAGTACTTC
TRBV7-8	-	TRBJ1-6	-	CASSLRTGNSPLHF	TGTGCCAGCAGCTTAAGGACGGGGAATTCACCCCTCCACTTT
TRBV27	-	TRBJ2-1	-	CASNKPRGTLYNEQFF	TGTGCCAGCAACAAACCCCGCGGGACCCTCTACAATGAGCAGTTCTTC
TRBV7-9	TRBD1	TRBJ2-7	few	CASSRGTGGEQYF	TGTGCCAGCAGCCGGGGGACAGGGGGTGAGCAGTACTTC
TRBV5-1	-	TRBJ2-3	-	CASSLVGADTQYF	TGCGCCAGCAGCTTGGTAGGGGCAGATACGCAGTATTTT
TRBV4-3	TRBD1	TRBJ2-1	once	CASSQEGGPGQGYNEQFF	TGCGCCAGCAGCCAAGAGGGGGGTCCCGGACAGGGATACAATGAGCAGTTCTTC
TRBV6-5	TRBD1	TRBJ1-5	once	CASSLTGTNQPQHF	TGTGCCAGCTCGTTGACAGGGACTAATCAGCCCCAGCATTTT